This TCR beta chain is from a study of CD8 T cells in ankylosing spondylitis. Study outcomes and limitations: In reactive arthritis synovial fluid and blood, some motif variants had been reported before.

TCRdb reprocessed the 5' RACE reads with MiXCR, giving one entry per CDR3 protein. The sample lists about 250,000 distinct CDR3 sequences, roughly a third occurring once. Germline CDR1 SQVTM, CDR2 ANQGSEA. With 0 bases removed from V and 4 bases from J, the gap between germline ends came to 7 bases. CDR3 size: 13 residues. A word on this clonotype: The antigen remains unidentified.

This receptor was identified in a male donor with ankylosing spondylitis or in good health (not recorded which). Specimen: blood, either unsorted or a sorted T cell fraction (not recorded which). This chain uses TRBV29-1 with TRBJ2-1; D gene ambiguous. In DNA, the CDR3 is TGCAGCGTTGAAGACGGGCAGTACAATGAGCAGTTCTTC. Its protein product is CSVEDGQYNEQFF.